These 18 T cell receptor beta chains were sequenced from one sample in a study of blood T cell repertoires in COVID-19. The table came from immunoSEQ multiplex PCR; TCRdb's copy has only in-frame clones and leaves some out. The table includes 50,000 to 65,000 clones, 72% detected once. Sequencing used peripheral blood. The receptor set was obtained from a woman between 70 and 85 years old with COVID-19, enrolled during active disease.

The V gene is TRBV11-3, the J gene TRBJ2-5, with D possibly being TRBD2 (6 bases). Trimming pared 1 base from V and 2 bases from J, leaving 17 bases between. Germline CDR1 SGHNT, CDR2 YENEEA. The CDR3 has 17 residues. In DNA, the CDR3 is TGTGCCAGCAGCTTAGGGGACCTCCTAGCGTCACAAGAGACCCAGTACTTC. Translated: CASSLGDLLASQETQYF. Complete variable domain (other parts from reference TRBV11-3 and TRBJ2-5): EAGVVQSPRYKIIEKKQPVAFWCNPISGHNTLYWYLQNLGQGPELLIRYENEEAVDDSQLPKDRFSAERLKGVDSTLKIQPAELGDSAVYLCASSLGDLLASQETQYFGPGTRLLVL.

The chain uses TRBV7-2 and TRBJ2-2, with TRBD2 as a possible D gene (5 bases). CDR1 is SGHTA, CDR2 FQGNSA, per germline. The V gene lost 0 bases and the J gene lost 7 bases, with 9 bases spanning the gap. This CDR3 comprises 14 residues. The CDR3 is CASSLARGGGELFF. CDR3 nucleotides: TGTGCCAGCAGCTTAGCAAGAGGAGGCGGGGAGCTGTTTTTT.

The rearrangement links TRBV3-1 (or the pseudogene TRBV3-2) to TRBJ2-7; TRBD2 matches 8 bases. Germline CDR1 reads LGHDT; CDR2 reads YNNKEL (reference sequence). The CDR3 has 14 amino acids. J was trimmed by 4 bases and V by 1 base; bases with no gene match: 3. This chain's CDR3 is CASSQVLAGYEQYF. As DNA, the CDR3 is TGTGCCAGCAGCCAAGTTCTAGCGGGTTACGAGCAGTACTTC.

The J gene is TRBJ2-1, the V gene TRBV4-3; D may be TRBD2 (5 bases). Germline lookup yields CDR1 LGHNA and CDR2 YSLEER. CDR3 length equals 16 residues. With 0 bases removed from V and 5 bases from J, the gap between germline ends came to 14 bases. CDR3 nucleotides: TGCGCCAGCAGCCAAGAATCCGGGATACTTAACAATGAGCAGTTCTTC. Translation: CASSQESGILNNEQFF.

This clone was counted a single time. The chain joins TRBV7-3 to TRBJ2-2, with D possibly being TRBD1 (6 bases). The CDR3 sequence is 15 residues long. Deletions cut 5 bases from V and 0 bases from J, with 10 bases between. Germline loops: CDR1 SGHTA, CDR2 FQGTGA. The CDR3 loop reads CASSLGQANTGELFF. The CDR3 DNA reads TGTGCCAGCAGCCTGGGACAAGCGAACACCGGGGAGCTGTTTTTT.

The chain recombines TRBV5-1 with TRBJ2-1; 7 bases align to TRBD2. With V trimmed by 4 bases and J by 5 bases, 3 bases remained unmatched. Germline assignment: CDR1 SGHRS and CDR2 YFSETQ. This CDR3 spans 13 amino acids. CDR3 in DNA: TGCGCCAGCAGCCCTAGCGGTAACAATGAGCAGTTCTTC. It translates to CASSPSGNNEQFF.

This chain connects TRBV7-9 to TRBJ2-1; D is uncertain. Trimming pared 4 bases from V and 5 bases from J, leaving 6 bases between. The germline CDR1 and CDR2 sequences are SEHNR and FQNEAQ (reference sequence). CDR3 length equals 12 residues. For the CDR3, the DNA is TGTGCCAGCAGCTCCCCAGACAATGAGCAGTTCTTC. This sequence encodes CASSSPDNEQFF.

The CDR3 loop is CASSSLAGVGNEQFF. Here the CDR3 DNA reads TGTGCCAGCAGCTCGCTAGCGGGAGTGGGTAATGAGCAGTTCTTC. This rearrangement joins TRBV11-2 to TRBJ2-1; 10 bases align to TRBD2. Germline loops: CDR1 SGHAT, CDR2 FQNNGV. The V segment lost 4 bases and the J segment 7 bases; nucleotides outside the gene matches: 7. The CDR3 loop spans 15 amino acids.

CDR3 protein: CSVGQGGEQYF. The DNA of the CDR3 is TGCAGCGTGGGACAGGGGGGCGAGCAGTACTTC. The rearrangement joins TRBV29-1 to TRBJ2-7, with TRBD1 identical over 11 bases. From germline, CDR1 is SQVTM and CDR2 ANQGSEA. V was pared by 6 bases and J by 6 bases, with 1 base of the junction left unmatched. The CDR3 totals 11 residues.

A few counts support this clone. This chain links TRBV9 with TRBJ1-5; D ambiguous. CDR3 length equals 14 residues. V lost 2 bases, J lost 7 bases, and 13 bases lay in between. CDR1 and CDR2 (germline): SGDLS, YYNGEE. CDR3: CASSVYRIGQPQHF. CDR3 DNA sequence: TGTGCCAGCAGCGTTTACAGAATCGGACAGCCCCAGCATTTT. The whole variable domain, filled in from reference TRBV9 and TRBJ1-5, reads DSGVTQTPKHLITATGQRVTLRCSPRSGDLSVYWYQQSLDQGLQFLIQYYNGEERAKGNILERFSAQQFPDLHSELNLSSLELGDSALYFCASSVYRIGQPQHFGDGTRLSIL.

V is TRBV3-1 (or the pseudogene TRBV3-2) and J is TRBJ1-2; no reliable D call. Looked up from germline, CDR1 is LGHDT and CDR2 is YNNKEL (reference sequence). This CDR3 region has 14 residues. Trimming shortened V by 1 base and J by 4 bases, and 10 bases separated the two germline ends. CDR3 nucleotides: TGTGCCAGCAGCCAAGGACCCGGAGGCTATGGCTACACCTTC. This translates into CASSQGPGGYGYTF.

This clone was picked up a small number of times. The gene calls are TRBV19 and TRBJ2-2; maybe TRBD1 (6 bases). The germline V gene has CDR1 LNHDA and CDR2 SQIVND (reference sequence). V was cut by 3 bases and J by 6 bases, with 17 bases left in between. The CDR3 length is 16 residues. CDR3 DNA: TGTGCCAGTAGTATCCTAGGTCCAGGGGTGGCCGGGGAGCTGTTTTTT. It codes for CASSILGPGVAGELFF.

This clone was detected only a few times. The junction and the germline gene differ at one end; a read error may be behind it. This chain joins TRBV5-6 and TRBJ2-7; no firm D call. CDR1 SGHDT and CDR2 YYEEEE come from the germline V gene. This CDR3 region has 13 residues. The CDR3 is CASSFRSRSELYF. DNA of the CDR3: TGTGCCAGCAGCTTTAGGTCTAGGAGCGAGCTGTACTTC.

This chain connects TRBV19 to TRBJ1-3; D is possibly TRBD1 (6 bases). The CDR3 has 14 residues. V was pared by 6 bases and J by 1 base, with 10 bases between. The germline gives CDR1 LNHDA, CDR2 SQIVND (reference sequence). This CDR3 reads CASRSTGSGNTIYF. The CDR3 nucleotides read TGTGCCAGTAGATCTACAGGGTCTGGAAACACCATATATTTT.

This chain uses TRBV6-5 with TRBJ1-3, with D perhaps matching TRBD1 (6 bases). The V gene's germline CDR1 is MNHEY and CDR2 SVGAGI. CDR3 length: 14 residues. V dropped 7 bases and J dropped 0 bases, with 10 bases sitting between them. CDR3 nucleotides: TGTGCCAGCAAGCGGACAGACTCTGGAAACACCATATATTTT. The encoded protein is CASKRTDSGNTIYF.

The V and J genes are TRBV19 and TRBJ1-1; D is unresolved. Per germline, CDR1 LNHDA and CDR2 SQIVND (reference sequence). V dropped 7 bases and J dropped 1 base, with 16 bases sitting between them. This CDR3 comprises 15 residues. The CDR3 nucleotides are TGTGCCAGTACGCTCAAGGCAGGAACGAACACTGAAGCTTTCTTT. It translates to CASTLKAGTNTEAFF.

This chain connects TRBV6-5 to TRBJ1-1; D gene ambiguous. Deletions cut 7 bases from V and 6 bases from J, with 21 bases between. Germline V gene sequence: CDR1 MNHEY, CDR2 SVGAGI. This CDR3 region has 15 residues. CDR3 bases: TGTGCCAGCACTCCCACGGGAAGGGCCTGGGCTGAAGCTTTCTTT. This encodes CASTPTGRAWAEAFF.

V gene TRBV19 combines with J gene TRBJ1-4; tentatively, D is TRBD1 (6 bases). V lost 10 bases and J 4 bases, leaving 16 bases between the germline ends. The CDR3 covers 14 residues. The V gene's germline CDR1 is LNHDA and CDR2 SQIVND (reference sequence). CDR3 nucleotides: TGTGCCAAAGACAGGACCCAGGTTAATGAAAAACTGTTTTTT. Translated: CAKDRTQVNEKLFF. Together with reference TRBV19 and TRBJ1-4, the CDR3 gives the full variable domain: DGGITQSPKYLFRKEGQNVTLSCEQNLNHDAMYWYRQDPGQGLRLIYYSQIVNDFQKGDIAEGYSVSREKKESFPLTVTSAQKNPTAFYLCAKDRTQVNEKLFFGSGTQLSVL.